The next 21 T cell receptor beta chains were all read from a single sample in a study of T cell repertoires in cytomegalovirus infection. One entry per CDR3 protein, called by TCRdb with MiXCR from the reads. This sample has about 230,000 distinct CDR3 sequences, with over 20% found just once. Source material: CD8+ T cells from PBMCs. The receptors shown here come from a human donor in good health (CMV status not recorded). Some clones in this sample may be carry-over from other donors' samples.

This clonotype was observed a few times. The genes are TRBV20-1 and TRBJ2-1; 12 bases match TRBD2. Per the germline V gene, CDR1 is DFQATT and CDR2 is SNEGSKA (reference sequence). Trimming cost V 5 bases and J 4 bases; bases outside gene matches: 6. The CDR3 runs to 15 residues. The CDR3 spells CSASLAGGGYNEQFF. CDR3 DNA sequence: TGCAGTGCTTCCCTAGCGGGGGGGGGTTACAATGAGCAGTTCTTC.

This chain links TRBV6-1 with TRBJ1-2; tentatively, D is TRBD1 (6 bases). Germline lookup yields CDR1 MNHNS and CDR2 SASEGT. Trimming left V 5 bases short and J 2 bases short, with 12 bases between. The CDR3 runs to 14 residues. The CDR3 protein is CASSYGGQNYGYTF. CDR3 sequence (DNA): TGTGCCAGCAGTTATGGGGGCCAGAACTATGGCTACACCTTC.

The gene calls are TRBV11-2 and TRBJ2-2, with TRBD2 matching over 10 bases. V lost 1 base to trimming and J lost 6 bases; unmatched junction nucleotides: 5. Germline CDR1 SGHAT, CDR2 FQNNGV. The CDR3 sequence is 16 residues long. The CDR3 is CASSLVLAGAAGELFF. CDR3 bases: TGTGCCAGCAGCTTAGTGCTAGCGGGGGCGGCCGGGGAGCTGTTTTTT.

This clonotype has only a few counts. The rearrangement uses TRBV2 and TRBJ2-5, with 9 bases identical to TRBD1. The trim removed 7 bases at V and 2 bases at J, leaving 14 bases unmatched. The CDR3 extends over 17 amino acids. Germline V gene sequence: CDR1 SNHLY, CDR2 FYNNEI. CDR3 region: CASNSEPGQGPQETQYF. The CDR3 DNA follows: TGTGCCAGCAACTCTGAACCAGGACAGGGGCCACAAGAGACCCAGTACTTC.

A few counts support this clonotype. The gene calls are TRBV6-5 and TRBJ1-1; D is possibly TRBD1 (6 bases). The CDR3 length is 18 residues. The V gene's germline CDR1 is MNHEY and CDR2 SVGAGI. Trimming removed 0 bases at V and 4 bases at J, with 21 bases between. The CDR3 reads CASSYSMGPGAMGTEAFF. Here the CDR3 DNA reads TGTGCCAGCAGTTACTCGATGGGTCCAGGGGCGATGGGCACTGAAGCTTTCTTT.

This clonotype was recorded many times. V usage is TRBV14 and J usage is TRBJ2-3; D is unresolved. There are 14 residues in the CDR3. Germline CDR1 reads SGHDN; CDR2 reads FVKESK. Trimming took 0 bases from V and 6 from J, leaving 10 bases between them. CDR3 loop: CASSQERYDDTQYF. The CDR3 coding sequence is TGTGCCAGCAGCCAAGAACGGTACGACGATACGCAGTATTTT.

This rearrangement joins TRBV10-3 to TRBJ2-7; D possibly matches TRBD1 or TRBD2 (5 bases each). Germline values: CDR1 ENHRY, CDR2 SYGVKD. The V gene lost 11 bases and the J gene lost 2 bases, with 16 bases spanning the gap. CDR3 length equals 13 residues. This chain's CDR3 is CAVNRDGTYEQYF. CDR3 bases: TGTGCCGTAAACCGGGACGGTACCTACGAGCAGTACTTC.

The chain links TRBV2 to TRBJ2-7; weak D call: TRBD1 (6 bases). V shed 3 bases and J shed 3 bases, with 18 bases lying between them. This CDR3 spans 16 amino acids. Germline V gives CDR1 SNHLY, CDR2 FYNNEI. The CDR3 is CASSDGTGTPFYEQYF. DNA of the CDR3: TGTGCCAGCAGTGATGGAACCGGGACACCTTTCTACGAGCAGTACTTC.

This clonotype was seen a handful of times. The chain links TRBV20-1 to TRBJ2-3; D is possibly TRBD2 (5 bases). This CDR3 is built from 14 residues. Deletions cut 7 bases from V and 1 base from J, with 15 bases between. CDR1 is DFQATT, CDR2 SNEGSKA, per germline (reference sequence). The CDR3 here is CSVRPGRRTDTQYF. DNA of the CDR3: TGCAGTGTCCGACCGGGAAGGCGCACAGATACGCAGTATTTT.

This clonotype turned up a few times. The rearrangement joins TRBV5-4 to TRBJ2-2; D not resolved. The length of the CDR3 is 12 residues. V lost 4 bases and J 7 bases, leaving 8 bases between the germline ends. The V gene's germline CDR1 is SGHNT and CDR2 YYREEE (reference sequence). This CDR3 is CASSPRFGELFF. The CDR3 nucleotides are TGTGCCAGCAGCCCTCGGTTCGGGGAGCTGTTTTTT.

The CDR3 DNA is TGTGCCAGCAGCAGCCACCACACCGGGGAGCTGTTTTTT. It encodes CASSSHHTGELFF. V is TRBV5-5 and J is TRBJ2-2; no reliable D call. Germline V gene lookup returns CDR1 SGHKS and CDR2 YYEKEE (reference sequence). The CDR3 extends over 13 amino acids. Trimming removed 4 bases at V and 3 bases at J, with 7 bases between.

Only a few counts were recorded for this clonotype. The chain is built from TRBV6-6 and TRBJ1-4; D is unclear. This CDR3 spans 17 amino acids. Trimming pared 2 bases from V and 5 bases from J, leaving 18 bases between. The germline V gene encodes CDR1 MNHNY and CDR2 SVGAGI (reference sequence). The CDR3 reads CASSYEWTPRANEKLFF. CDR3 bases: TGTGCCAGCAGTTACGAGTGGACGCCGAGGGCCAATGAAAAACTGTTTTTT.

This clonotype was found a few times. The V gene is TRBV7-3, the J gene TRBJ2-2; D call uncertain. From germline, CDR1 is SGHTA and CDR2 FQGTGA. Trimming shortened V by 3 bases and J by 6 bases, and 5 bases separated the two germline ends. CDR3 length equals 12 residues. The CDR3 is CASSFRAGELFF. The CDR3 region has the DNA TGTGCCAGCAGCTTTAGGGCCGGGGAGCTGTTTTTT.

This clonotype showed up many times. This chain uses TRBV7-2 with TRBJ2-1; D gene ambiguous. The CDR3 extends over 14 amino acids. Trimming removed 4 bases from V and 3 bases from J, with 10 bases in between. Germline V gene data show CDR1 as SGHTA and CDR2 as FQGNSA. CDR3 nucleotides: TGTGCCAGCAGCTCCTCCTGGATCTACAATGAGCAGTTCTTC. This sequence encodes CASSSSWIYNEQFF.

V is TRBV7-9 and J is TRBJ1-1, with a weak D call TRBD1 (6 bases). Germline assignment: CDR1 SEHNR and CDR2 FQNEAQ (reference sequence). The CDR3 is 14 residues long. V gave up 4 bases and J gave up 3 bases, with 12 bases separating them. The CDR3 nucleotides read TGTGCCAGCAGCTCGGAGGGGGGAGACACTGAAGCTTTCTTT. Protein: CASSSEGGDTEAFF.

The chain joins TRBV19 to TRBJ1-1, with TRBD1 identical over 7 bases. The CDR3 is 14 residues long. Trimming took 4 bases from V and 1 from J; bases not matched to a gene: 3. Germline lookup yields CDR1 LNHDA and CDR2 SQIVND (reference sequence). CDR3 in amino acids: CASSRDRTNTEAFF. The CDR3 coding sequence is TGTGCCAGTAGTAGGGACAGAACGAACACTGAAGCTTTCTTT.

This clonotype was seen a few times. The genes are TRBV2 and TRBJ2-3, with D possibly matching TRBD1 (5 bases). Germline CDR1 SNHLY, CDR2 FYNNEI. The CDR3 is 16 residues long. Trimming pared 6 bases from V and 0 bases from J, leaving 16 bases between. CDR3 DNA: TGTGCCAGCAGGCGCAGCAGGGAATGGAGCACAGATACGCAGTATTTT. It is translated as CASRRSREWSTDTQYF.

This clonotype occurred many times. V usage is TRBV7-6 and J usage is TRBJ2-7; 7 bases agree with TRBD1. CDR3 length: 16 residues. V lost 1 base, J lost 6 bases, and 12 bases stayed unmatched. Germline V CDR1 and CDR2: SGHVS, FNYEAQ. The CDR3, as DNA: TGTGCCAGCAGCTTAGGCTTTCTGGGACAGTCAGCCGAGCAGTACTTC. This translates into CASSLGFLGQSAEQYF.

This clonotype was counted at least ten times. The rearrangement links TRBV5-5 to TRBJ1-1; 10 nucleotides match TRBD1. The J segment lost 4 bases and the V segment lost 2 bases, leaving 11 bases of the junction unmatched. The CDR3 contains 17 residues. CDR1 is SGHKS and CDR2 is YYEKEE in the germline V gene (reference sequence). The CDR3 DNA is TGTGCCAGCAGCTTTCTCCCCGCCGGGACAGGGGCCACTGAAGCTTTCTTT. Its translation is CASSFLPAGTGATEAFF.

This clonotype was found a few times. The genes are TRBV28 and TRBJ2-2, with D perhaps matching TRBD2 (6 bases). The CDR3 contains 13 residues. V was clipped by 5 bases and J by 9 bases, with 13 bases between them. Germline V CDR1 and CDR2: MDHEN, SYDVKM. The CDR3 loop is CASSPTGGWELFF. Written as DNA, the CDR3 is TGTGCCAGCAGTCCTACCGGGGGATGGGAGCTGTTTTTT.

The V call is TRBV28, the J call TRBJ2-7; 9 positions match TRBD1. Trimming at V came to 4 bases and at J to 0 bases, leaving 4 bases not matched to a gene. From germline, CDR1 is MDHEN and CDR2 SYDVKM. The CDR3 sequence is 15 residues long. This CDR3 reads CASSSRQGDSYEQYF. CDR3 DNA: TGTGCCAGCAGTTCTCGACAGGGGGACTCCTACGAGCAGTACTTC. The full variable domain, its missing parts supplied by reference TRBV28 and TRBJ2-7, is DVKVTQSSRYLVKRTGEKVFLECVQDMDHENMFWYRQDPGLGLRLIYFSYDVKMKEKGDIPEGYSVSREKKERFSLILESASTNQTSMYLCASSSRQGDSYEQYFGPGTRLTVT.